The present T cell receptor (beta chain) was sequenced within a study of blood T cell repertoires in COVID-19. Background on the study: Both acute and convalescent COVID-19 samples were obtained from the United States, Italy and Spain.

The CDR3 covers 12 residues. V lost 0 bases, J lost 6 bases, and 4 bases lay in between. Germline V gene data show CDR1 as MNHNS and CDR2 as SASEGT. Patients in Seattle were enrolled during active infection, then followed longitudinally. In the authors' workflow: Reference gene primers were amplified, and this amplification served to estimate nucleated cell counts. Clones were read by immunoSEQ multiplex PCR, and TCRdb kept only the in-frame ones, dropping some. The D gene and trimming were derived from the DNA, and the V and J assignments and clone size from that table. The sample records fewer than 250,000 clones, more than 85% being singletons.

Sequencing used peripheral blood. This clonotype was obtained from a man aged 60 to 69 with COVID-19, enrolled during active disease. The chain combines TRBV6-1 with TRBJ2-3; D call uncertain. The CDR3 region is CASSEALDTQYF. CDR3 sequence (DNA): TGTGCCAGCAGTGAAGCTCTGGATACGCAGTATTTT.